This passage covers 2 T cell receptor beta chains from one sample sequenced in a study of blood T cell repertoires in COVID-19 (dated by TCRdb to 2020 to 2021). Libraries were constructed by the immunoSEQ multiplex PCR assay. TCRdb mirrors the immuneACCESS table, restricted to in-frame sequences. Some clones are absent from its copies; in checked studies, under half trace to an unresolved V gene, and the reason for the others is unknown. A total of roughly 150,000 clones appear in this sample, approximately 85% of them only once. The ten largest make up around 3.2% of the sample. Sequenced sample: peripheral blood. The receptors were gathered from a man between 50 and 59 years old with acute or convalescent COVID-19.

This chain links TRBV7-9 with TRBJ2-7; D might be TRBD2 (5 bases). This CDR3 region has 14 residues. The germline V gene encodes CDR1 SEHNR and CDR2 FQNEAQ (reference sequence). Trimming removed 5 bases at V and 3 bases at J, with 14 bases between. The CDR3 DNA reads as TGTGCCAGCAGCCCTGGGAGATTTAGCTACGAGCAGTACTTC. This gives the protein CASSPGRFSYEQYF.

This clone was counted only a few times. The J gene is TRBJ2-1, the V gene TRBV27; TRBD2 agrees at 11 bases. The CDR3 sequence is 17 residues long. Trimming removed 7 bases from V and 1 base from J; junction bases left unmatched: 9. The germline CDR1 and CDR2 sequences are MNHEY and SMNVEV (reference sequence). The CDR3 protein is CASTDPTSGSSYNEQFF. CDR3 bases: TGTGCCAGCACCGATCCCACTAGCGGGAGTTCCTACAATGAGCAGTTCTTC.